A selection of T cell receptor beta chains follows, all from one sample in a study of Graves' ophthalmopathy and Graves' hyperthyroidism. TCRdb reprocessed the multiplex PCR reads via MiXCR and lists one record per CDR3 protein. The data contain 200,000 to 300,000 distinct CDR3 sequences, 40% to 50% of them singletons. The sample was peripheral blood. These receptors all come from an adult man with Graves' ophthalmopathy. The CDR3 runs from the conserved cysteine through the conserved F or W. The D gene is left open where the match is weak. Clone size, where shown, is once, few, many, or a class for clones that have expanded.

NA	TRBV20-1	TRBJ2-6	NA	TGCAGTGCCCTTGGAAACTCTGGGGCCAACGTCCTGACTTTC	CSALGNSGANVLTF
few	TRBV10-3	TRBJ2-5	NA	TGTGCCATCAGTGTTCGGGTGGAAGAGACCCAGTACTTC	CAISVRVEETQYF
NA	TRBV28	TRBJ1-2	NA	TGTGCCAGCAGTTTCGTCCAGGGAGCCGTTTCTAACTATGGCTACACCTTC	CASSFVQGAVSNYGYTF
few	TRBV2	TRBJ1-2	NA	TGTGCCAGCGGTGGCGGGTATGGCTACACCTTC	CASGGGYGYTF
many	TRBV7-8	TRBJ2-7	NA	TGTGCCAGCAGCCCCGGACAGTCCTACGAGCAGTACTTC	CASSPGQSYEQYF
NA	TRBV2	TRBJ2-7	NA	TGTGCCAGCAGTTTAGGAGGGGCCATCTTC	CASSLGGAIF
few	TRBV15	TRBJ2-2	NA	TGTGCCACCAGCAGAGATAGAGCCACCGGGGAGCTGTTTTTT	CATSRDRATGELFF
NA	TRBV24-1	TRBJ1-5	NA	TGTGCCACCAGTGATCCCGGAAGGGATGTTCAGCCCCAGCATTTT	CATSDPGRDVQPQHF
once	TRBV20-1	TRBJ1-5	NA	TGCAGTGCTAGGGAACAGGACCAGCATTTT	CSAREQDQHF
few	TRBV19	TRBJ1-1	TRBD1	TGTGCCAGTAGTATCGACAGGGATACTGAAGCTTTCTTT	CASSIDRDTEAFF
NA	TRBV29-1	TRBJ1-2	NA	TGCAGCCAAGAAGGACGGGGCCCATATGGCTACACCTTC	CSQEGRGPYGYTF
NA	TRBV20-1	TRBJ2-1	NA	TGCAGCCAGGACTCACCTCACAATGAGCAGTTCTTC	CSQDSPHNEQFF
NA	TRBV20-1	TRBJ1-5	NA	TGCAGTGCTACCAGGACTGTAAATCAGCCCCAGCATTTT	CSATRTVNQPQHF
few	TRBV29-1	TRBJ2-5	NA	TGCAGCGTTGAACTGAACCAAGAGACCCAGTACTTC	CSVELNQETQYF
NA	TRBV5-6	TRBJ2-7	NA	TGTGCCAGCAGCTTGGGGCGGCCCCTCGACGAGCAGTACTTC	CASSLGRPLDEQYF
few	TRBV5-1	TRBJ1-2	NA	TGCGCCAGCGGTTACAGCGGACGTAACTATGGCTACACCTTC	CASGYSGRNYGYTF
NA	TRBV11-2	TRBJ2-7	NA	TGTGCCAGCAGCTTACAGGGGTCGGGGGAGCAGTACTTC	CASSLQGSGEQYF
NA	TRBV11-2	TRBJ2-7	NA	TGTGCCAGCAGCTTAGAACTGAACAGCCCTTTCTCCTACGAGCAGTACTTC	CASSLELNSPFSYEQYF
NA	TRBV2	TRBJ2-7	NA	TGTGCCAGCAGTCAAACCTCCTACGAGCAGTACTTC	CASSQTSYEQYF
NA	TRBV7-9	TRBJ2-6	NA	TGTGCCAGCAGCCCCCCCGGTTCTGGGGCCAACGTCCTGACTTTC	CASSPPGSGANVLTF
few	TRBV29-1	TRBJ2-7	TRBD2	TGCAGCGTTTCCTCCGGGACTAGCGGGATGGTGCAGTACTTC	CSVSSGTSGMVQYF
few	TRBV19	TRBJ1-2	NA	TGTGCCAGTATGGCTGACGGGGACTATGGCTACACCTTC	CASMADGDYGYTF
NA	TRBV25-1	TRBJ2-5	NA	TGTGCCAGCAGTGAAATTGACGGAGGGTCGGAGACCCAGTACTTC	CASSEIDGGSETQYF
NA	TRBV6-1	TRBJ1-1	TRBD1	TGTGCCAGCAGTACCGGGACAGCGAACACTGAAGCTTTCTTT	CASSTGTANTEAFF
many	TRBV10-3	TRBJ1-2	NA	TGTGCCATCAGGAAACAGGGAGATGCCTATGGCTACACCTTC	CAIRKQGDAYGYTF
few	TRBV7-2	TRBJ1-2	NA	TGTGCCAGCGGTAGCTATGGCTACACCTTC	CASGSYGYTF
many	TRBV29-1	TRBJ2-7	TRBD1	TGCAGCGTGGGACAGGGATACGACGAGCAGTACTTC	CSVGQGYDEQYF
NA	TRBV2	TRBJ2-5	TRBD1	TGTGCCAGCAGTGAAAATGGGGACAGGGGGGAGACCCAGTACTTC	CASSENGDRGETQYF
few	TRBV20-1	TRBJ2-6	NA	TGCAGTGCTAGAGAGGGAAGGGGCTCTGGGGCCAACGTCCTGACTTTC	CSAREGRGSGANVLTF
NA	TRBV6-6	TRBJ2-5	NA	TGTGCCAGCAGTTCCCCGGACCTTTTAGCCCACTTC	CASSSPDLLAHF
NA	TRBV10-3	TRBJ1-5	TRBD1	TGTGCCAGCATCCCCCATTCCGGGACAGCGAATAGCAATCAGCCCCAGCATTTT	CASIPHSGTANSNQPQHF
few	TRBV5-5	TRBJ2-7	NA	TGTGCCAGCAGCCTCCAAGAATACGAGCAGTACTTC	CASSLQEYEQYF
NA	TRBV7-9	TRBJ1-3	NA	TGTGCCAGCAGAACAGGTTTCTCTGGAAACACCATATATTTT	CASRTGFSGNTIYF
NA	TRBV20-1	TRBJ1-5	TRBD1	TGCAGTGCGGACAGGGGAGATTCCTACGAGCATTTT	CSADRGDSYEHF
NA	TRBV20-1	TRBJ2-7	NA	TGCAGTGCCTACGCCGGACGGACCTACGAGCAGTACTTC	CSAYAGRTYEQYF
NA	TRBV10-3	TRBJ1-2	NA	TGTGCCATCAGTGATGTAAGGGATGGGGACTATGGCTACACCTTC	CAISDVRDGDYGYTF
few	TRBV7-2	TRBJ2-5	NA	TGTGCCAGCAGCTTAGCGCTCTCGGTGTTAGAGACCCAGTACTTC	CASSLALSVLETQYF
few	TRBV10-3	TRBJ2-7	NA	TGTGCCATCAGTGAGGCTCCCTACGAGCAGTACTTC	CAISEAPYEQYF
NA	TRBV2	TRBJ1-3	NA	TGTGCCAGCAGTGTCGGGAGCCGCTCTGGAAACACCATATATTTT	CASSVGSRSGNTIYF
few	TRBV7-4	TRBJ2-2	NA	TGTGCCAGCAGCCCCGCTCTCGGGAACACCGGGGAGCTGTTTTTT	CASSPALGNTGELFF
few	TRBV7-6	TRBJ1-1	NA	TGTGCCAGCAGCTGGACACAGGAGATGAACACTGAAGCTTTCTTT	CASSWTQEMNTEAFF
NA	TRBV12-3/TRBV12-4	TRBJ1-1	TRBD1	TGTGCCAGCAGTTCGCGGGACAGGGGGTTGGACACTGAAGCTTTCTTT	CASSSRDRGLDTEAFF
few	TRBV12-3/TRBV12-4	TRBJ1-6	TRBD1	TGTGCCAGCAGTGACAGGGGGCATTCACCCCTCCACTTT	CASSDRGHSPLHF
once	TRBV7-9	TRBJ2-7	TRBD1	TGTGCCAGTCTACCCAGGGGGCGGTACGAGCAGTACTTC	CASLPRGRYEQYF
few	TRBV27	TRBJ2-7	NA	TGTGCCAGCAGTTTATGGTCAGGAGGTCCCTACGAGCAGTACTTC	CASSLWSGGPYEQYF
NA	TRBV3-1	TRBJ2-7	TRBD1	TGTGCCGGCATTAAGAGGGGGCGCGTCTACGAGCAGTACTTC	CAGIKRGRVYEQYF
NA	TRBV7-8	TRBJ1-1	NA	TGTGCCAGCAGTTACTCGACTCAGGGGACCACTGAAGCTTTCTTT	CASSYSTQGTTEAFF
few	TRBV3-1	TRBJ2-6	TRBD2	TGTGCCAGCAGCCAAGCGGGGGGCTCTGGGGCCAACGTCCTGACTTTC	CASSQAGGSGANVLTF
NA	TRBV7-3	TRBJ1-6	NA	TGTGCCAGCAGCTTGGCGGAGGGGTCAACCCTCCACTTT	CASSLAEGSTLHF
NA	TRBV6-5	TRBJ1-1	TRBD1	TGTGCCAGCAGTTACTCGGACAGGATGGACACTGAAGCTTTCTTT	CASSYSDRMDTEAFF
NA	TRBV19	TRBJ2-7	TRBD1	TGTGCCAGTAGTACGACTTTTCCGGGACAGGGGGGCGAGCAGTACTTC	CASSTTFPGQGGEQYF
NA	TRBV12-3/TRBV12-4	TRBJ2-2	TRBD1	TGTGCCAGCACCCTCTCCGGGACAGACACCGGGGAGCTGTTTTTT	CASTLSGTDTGELFF
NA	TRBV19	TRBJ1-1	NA	TGTGCCAGTAGTATGGGCCCGCCTGTAAACACTGAAGCTTTCTTT	CASSMGPPVNTEAFF
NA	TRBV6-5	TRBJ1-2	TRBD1	TGTGCCAGCAGTTTCGGACAGGGATATGGCTACACCTTC	CASSFGQGYGYTF
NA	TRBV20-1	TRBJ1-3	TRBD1	TGCAGTGCTAGAGATCCGGACAGGGGGTCTGGAAACACCATATATTTT	CSARDPDRGSGNTIYF
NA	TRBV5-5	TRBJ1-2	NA	TGTGCCAGCAGCAACGGGCGGGAGCAGTATGGCTACACCTTC	CASSNGREQYGYTF
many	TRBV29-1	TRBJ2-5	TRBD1	TGCAGCGAGCGGACAGGGGGCAGGGAGACCCAGTACTTC	CSERTGGRETQYF
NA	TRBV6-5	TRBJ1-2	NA	TGTGCCAGCAGTTCCCGCCCGACTGGATCCTATGGCTACACCTTC	CASSSRPTGSYGYTF
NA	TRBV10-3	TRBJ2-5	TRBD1	TGTGCCAGCAGTATCGGGACAGGGGGCCGGGAGACCCAGTACTTC	CASSIGTGGRETQYF
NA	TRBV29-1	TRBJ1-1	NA	TGCAGCGTTGACGCGGGGCTTAATGAAGCTTTCTTT	CSVDAGLNEAFF